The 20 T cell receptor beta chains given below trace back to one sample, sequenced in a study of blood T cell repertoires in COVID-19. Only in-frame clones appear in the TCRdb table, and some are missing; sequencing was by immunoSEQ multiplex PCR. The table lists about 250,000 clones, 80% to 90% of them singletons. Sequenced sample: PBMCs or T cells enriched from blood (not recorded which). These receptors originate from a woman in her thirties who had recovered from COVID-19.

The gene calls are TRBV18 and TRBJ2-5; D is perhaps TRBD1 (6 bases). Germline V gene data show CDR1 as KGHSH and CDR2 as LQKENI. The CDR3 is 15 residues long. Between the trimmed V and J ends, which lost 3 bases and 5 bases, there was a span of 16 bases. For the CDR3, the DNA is TGTGCCAGCTCACCTAAGGGGACACCTGAGGAGACCCAGTACTTC. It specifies CASSPKGTPEETQYF.

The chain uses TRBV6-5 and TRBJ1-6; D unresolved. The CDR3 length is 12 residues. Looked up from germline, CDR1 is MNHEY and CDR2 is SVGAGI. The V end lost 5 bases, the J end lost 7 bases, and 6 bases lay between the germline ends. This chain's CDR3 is CASSPRNSPLHF. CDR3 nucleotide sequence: TGTGCCAGCAGTCCGCGGAATTCACCCCTCCACTTT.

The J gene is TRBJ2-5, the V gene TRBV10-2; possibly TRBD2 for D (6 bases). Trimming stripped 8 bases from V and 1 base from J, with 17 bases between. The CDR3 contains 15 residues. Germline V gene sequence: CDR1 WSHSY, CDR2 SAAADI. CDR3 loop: CASSNVRRAQETQYF. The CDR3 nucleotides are TGCGCCAGCTCCAACGTTAGGAGGGCCCAAGAGACCCAGTACTTC.

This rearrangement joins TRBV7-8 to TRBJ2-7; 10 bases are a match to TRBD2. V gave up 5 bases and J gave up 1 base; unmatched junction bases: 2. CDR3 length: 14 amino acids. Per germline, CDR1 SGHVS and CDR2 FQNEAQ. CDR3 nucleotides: TGTGCCAGCAGCCTGACTAGCGGGTCCTACGAGCAGTACTTC. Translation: CASSLTSGSYEQYF.

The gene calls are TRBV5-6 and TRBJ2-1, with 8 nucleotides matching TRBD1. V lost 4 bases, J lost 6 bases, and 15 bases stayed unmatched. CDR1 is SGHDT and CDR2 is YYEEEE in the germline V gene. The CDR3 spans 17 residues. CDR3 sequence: CASSEEWRTGRVNEQFF. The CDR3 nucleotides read TGTGCCAGCAGCGAGGAGTGGAGGACAGGGCGTGTCAATGAGCAGTTCTTC.

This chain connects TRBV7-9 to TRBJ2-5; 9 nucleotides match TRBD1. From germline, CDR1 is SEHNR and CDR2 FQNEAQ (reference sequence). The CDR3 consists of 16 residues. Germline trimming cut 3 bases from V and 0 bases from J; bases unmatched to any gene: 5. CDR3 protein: CASSFNRGPYQETQYF. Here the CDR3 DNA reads TGTGCCAGCAGCTTTAACAGGGGGCCATACCAAGAGACCCAGTACTTC.

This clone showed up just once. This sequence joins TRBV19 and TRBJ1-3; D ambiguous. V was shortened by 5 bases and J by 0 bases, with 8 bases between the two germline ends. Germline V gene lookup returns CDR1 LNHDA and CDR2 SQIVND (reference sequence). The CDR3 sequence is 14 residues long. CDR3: CASSVRSSGNTIYF. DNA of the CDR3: TGTGCCAGTAGTGTGAGGAGCTCTGGAAACACCATATATTTT. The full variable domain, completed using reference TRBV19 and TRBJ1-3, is DGGITQSPKYLFRKEGQNVTLSCEQNLNHDAMYWYRQDPGQGLRLIYYSQIVNDFQKGDIAEGYSVSREKKESFPLTVTSAQKNPTAFYLCASSVRSSGNTIYFGEGSWLTVV.

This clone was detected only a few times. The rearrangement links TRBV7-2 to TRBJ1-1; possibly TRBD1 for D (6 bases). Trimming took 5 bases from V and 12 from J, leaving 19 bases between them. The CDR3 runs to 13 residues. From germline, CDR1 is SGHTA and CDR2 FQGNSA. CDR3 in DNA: TGTGCCAGCAGCGCACTCTTAGAAGGACAGACTTTCTTT. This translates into CASSALLEGQTFF.

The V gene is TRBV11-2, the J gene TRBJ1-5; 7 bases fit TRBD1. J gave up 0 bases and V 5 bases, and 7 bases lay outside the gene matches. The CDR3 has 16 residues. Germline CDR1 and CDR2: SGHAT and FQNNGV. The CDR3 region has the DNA TGTGCCAGCAGCGAGGGGACAGTTTATAGCAATCAGCCCCAGCATTTT. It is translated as CASSEGTVYSNQPQHF. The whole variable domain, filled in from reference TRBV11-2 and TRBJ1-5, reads EAGVAQSPRYKIIEKRQSVAFWCNPISGHATLYWYQQILGQGPKLLIQFQNNGVVDDSQLPKDRFSAERLKGVDSTLKIQPAKLEDSAVYLCASSEGTVYSNQPQHFGDGTRLSIL.

CDR3 protein: CASSSGRDSRYEQYF. CDR3 coding DNA: TGTGCCAGCAGCTCTGGCCGGGACAGCCGCTACGAGCAGTACTTC. This chain connects TRBV11-2 to TRBJ2-7; 7 bases align to TRBD1. With 4 bases clipped from V and 3 bases from J, the junction kept 9 bases outside the gene matches. The CDR3 is 15 residues long. Germline V CDR1 and CDR2: SGHAT, FQNNGV.

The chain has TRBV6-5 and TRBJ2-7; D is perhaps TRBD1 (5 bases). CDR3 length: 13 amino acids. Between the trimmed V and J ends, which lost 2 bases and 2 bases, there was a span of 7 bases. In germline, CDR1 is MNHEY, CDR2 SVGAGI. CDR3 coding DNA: TGTGCCAGCAGTTACAGGGGCGCCTACGAGCAGTACTTC. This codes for CASSYRGAYEQYF.

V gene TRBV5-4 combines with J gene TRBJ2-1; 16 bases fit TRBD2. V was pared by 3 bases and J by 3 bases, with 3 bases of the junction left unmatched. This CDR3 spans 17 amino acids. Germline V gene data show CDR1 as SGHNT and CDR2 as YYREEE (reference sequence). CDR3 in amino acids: CASSWGLAGGIYNEQFF. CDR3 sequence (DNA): TGTGCCAGCAGCTGGGGACTAGCGGGGGGGATCTACAATGAGCAGTTCTTC.

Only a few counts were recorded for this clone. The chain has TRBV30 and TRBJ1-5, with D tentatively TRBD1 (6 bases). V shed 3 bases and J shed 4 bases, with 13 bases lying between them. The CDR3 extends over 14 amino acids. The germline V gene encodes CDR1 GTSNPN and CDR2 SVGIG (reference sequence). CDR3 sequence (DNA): TGTGCCTGGAGGGCCGGACAGCCAAATCAGCCCCAGCATTTT. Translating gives CAWRAGQPNQPQHF.

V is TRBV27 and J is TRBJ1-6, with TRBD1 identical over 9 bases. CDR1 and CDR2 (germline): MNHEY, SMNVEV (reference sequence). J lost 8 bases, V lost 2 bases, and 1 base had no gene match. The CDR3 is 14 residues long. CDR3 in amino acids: CASSLGQGYSPLHF. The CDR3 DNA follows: TGTGCCAGCAGTTTAGGACAGGGGTATTCACCCCTCCACTTT.

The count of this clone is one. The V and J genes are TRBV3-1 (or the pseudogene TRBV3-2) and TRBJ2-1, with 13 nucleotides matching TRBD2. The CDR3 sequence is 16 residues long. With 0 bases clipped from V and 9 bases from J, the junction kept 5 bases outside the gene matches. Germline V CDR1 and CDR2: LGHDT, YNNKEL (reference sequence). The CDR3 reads CASSQDMTSGRIEQFF. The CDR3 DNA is TGTGCCAGCAGCCAAGATATGACTAGCGGGAGGATTGAGCAGTTCTTC.

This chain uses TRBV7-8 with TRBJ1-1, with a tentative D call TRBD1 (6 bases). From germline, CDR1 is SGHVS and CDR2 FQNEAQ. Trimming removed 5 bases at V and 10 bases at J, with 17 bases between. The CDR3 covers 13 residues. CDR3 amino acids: CASSISGVGRAFF. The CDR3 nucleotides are TGTGCCAGCAGCATTTCAGGGGTTGGGAGAGCTTTCTTT.

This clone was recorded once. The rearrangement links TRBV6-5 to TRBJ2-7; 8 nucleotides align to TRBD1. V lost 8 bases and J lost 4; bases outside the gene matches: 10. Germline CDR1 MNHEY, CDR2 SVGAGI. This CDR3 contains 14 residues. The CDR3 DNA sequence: TGTGCCAGCTCCGACACCCACAGGGGGTACGAGCAGTACTTC. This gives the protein CASSDTHRGYEQYF.

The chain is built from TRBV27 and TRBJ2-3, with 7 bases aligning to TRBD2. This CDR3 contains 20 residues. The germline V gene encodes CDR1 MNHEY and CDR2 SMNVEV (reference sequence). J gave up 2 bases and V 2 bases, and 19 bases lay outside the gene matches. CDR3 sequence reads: CASSLRRIRPLAADTDTQYF. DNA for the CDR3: TGTGCCAGCAGTTTAAGAAGAATTAGGCCTCTAGCGGCCGACACAGATACGCAGTATTTT.

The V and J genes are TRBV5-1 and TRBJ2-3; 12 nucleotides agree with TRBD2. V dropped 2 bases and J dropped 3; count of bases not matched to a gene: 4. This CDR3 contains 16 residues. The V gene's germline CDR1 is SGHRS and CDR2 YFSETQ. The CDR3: CASSFGLAGSTDTQYF. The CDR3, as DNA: TGCGCCAGCAGCTTCGGACTAGCGGGAAGTACAGATACGCAGTATTTT.

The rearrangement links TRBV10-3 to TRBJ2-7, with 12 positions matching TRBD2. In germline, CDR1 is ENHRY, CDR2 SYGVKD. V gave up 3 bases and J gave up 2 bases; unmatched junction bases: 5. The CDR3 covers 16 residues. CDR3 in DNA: TGTGCCATCAGTGACAGACTAGCGGGGGACCCCTACGAGCAGTACTTC. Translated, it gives CAISDRLAGDPYEQYF.